This TCR beta chain was obtained from a study of response to subunit inactivated influenza vaccine. Points on this clonotype: Antigen specificity is unknown.

Each CDR3 protein gets one entry after TCRdb re-called the RT-PCR reads with MiXCR. Of about 780,000 distinct CDR3 sequences listed, about 18% are singletons. Trimming cost V 5 bases and J 8 bases, with 12 bases left between them. There are 12 residues in the CDR3. From germline, CDR1 is LGHDT and CDR2 YNNKEL (reference sequence). Overall study results and limits: Authors suggested few new T cells are recruited by each seasonal influenza vaccination.

Sequences were derived from PBMCs from blood, sampled around 5 days after vaccination. The receptor comes from a man between 45 and 60 years old who received an inactivated influenza vaccine. This sequence joins TRBV3-1 and TRBJ1-1; D possibly corresponds to TRBD1 (5 bases). This chain's CDR3 is CASSGGTGEAFF. CDR3 sequence (DNA): TGTGCCAGCAGCGGGGGGACGGGAGAAGCTTTCTTT.